This TCR beta chain was identified in a study of graft-versus-host responses after intestinal transplantation (dated by TCRdb to the early 2020s). Study-wide context: Multivisceral, liver-intestinal, or isolated intestinal transplants were received by the recipients. Every recipient was given anti-thymocyte globulin induction, followed by 2 to 3 years of maintenance tacrolimus and steroids. After intestinal transplantation, graft-versus-host and host-versus-graft alloreactive T cell clones in the graft, circulation and bone marrow were tracked using bulk TCR-beta CDR3 sequencing. Alloreactive clones were identified by sequencing pre-transplant mixed lymphocyte reaction products and comparing them with unstimulated pre-transplant donor and recipient T cells. Of the 20 to 25 intestinal transplant recipients enrolled in the cohort, one of whom was a retransplant, 3 patients without pretransplant specimens were excluded. Donor T cell macrochimerism was defined as a peak of at least 4% donor T cells among recipient peripheral blood mononuclear cells. Rather than going through the commercial service, samples from a few later patients were sequenced in-house on an Illumina MiSeq and processed with MiXCR. Here is what the overall study found, with its caveats: GvH clones were detected in recipient bone marrow, and some appeared earlier in ileal mucosa or blood, consistent with an intestinal mucosal origin. Early after transplant, declines in HvG clones were associated with peak levels of circulating GvH clones. The conclusions were limited by the relatively low number and heterogeneity of the intestinal transplant patients. In patients with donor T cell macrochimerism, the allografts had high GvH to HvG T cell clonal ratios.

Taken with the paper, the label for time point translates to: cells obtained before transplantation from donor or recipient. CD3+CD4+ and CD3+CD8+ populations were FACS-sorted from unstimulated pre-transplant donor and recipient cells taken from spleen or lymph nodes. The library was obtained by the immunoSEQ multiplex PCR assay. In most patients, genomic DNA was isolated using the Qiagen DNeasy Blood and Tissue Kit and sent frozen to Adaptive Biotechnologies for TCR sequencing. Adaptive Biotechnologies carried out high-throughput TCR-beta CDR3 sequencing of genomic DNA for most patients. Per the original workflow: Adaptive's ImmunoSEQ software supplied the TCR sequencing data for 15 to 20 patients, while MiXCR and VDJtools were used to process a few other patients. To correct CD4 versus CD8 sorting errors, sequences present in both subsets at a frequency ratio below 5:1 were removed. Because the origin of CDR3 nucleotide sequences shared between donor and recipient could not be assigned, those sequences were removed. To be classed as alloreactive, a clone needed at least 2-fold expansion over unstimulated cells and a minimum CFSE-low frequency of 0.002% (template counts) or 0.001% (read counts). Clones detected in sequenced pre-transplant spleen, lymph node, or MLR CFSE-low populations of the donor or recipient were defined as mappable. The cumulative frequency of alloreactive clones was calculated as a percentage of all sequences, weighted by copy number. Held by TCRdb, this immuneACCESS table contains in-frame sequences only and omits some clones. Under half of the omission traces to an unresolved V gene where checked; the cause of the rest is unknown. Clone size and the V and J calls come from that table; the DNA yielded D and trimming. Counted in this sample were some 95,000 clones; over 75% of them appeared once. The top ten clones comprise over 0.4% of the sample.

On this clone itself: Its binding antigen is unknown. Base qualities are not provided; no much larger clone lies one nucleotide away.

The sample in question was unstimulated CD8+ T cells sorted from spleen or lymph node cells, obtained before intestinal transplant. This TCR was sampled from a human donor who received an intestinal transplant.

The nucleotide sequence is TGTGCCAGCAGTCGATTGGAGGGGAATCACTATGGCTACACCTTC. It encodes CASSRLEGNHYGYTF. Here the chain combines TRBV16 and TRBJ1-2; tentative D gene TRBD1, with 5 bases matching. As encoded in the germline V gene, CDR1 is KGHSY while CDR2 is FQNENV. The germline ends are 17 bases apart after V is trimmed by 6 bases and J by 3 bases. The CDR3 starts with the cysteine, ends with the phenylalanine, and has 15 residues. Just the 45-base CDR3 DNA is kept, in frame starting at base 1.